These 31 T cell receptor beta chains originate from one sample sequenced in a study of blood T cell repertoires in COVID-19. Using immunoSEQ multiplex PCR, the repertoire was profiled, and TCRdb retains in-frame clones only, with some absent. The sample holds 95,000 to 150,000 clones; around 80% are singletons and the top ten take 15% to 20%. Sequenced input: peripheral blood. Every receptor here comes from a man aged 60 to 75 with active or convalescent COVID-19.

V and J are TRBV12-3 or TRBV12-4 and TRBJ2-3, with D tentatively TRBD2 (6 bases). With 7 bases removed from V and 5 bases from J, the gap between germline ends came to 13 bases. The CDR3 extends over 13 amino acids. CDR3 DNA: TGTGCCAGCAACAAGGGCGGGGAAGATACGCAGTATTTT. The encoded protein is CASNKGGEDTQYF.

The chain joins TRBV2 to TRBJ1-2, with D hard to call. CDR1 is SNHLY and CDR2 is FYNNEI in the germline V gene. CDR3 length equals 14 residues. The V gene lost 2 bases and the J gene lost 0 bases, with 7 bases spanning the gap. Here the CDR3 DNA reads TGTGCCAGCAGTGAACTGAGGGCTAACTATGGCTACACCTTC. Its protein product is CASSELRANYGYTF.

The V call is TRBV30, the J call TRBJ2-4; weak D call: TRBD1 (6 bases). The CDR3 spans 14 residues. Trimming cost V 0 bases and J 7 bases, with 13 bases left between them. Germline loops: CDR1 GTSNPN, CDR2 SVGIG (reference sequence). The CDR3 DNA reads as TGTGCCTGGAGTGTAGGGGGTACTGGCAACATTCAGTACTTC. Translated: CAWSVGGTGNIQYF. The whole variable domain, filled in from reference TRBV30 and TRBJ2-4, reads SQTIHQWPATLVQPVGSPLSLECTVEGTSNPNLYWYRQAAGRGLQLLFYSVGIGQISSEVPQNLSASRPQDRQFILSSKKLLLSDSGFYLCAWSVGGTGNIQYFGAGTRLSVL.

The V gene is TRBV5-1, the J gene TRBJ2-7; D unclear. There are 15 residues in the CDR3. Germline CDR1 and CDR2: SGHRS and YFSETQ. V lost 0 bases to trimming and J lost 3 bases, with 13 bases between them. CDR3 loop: CASSLDPGNGYEQYF. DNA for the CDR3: TGCGCCAGCAGCTTGGATCCGGGTAATGGCTACGAGCAGTACTTC.

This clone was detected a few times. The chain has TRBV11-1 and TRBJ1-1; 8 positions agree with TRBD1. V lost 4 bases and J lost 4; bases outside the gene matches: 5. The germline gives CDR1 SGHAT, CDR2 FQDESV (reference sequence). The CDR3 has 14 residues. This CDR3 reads CASSSYRGGTEAFF. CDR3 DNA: TGTGCCAGCAGCTCCTACAGGGGGGGCACTGAAGCTTTCTTT.

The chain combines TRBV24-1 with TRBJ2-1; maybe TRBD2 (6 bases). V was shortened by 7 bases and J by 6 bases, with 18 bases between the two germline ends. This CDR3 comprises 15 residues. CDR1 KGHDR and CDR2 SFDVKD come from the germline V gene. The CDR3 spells CATSAPGWGVNEQFF. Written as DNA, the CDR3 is TGTGCCACCAGCGCTCCGGGATGGGGGGTCAATGAGCAGTTCTTC.

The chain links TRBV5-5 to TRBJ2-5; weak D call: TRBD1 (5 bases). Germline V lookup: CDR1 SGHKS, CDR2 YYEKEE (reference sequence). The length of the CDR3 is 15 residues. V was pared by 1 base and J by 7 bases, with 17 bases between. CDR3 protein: CASSLLRAGVGTQYF. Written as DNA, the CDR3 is TGTGCCAGCAGCTTGCTCAGGGCCGGAGTTGGGACCCAGTACTTC.

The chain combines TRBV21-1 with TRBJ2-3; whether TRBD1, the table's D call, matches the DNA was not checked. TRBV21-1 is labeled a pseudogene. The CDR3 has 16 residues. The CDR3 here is CASSRSDRGRADTQYF. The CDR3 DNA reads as TGTGCCAGCAGCCGGTCGGACAGGGGGAGGGCAGATACGCAGTATTTT.

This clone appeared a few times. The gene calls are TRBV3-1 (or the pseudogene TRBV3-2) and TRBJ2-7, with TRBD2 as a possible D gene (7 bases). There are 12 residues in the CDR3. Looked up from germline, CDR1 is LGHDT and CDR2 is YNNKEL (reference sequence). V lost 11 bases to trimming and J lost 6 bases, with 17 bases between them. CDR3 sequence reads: CAARGGGLEQYF. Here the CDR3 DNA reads TGTGCCGCCCGAGGGGGGGGCCTCGAGCAGTACTTC.

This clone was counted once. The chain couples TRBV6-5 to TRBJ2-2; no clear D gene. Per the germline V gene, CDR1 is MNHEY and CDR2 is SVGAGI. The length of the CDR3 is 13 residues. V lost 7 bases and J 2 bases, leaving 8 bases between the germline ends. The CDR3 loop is CASTVLNTGELFF. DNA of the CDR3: TGTGCCAGCACGGTCTTAAACACCGGGGAGCTGTTTTTT.

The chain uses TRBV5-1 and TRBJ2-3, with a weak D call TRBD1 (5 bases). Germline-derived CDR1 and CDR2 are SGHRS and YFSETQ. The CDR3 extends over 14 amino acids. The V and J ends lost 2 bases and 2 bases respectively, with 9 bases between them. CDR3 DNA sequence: TGCGCCAGCAGCTTCGGACAAATCACAGATACGCAGTATTTT. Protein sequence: CASSFGQITDTQYF.

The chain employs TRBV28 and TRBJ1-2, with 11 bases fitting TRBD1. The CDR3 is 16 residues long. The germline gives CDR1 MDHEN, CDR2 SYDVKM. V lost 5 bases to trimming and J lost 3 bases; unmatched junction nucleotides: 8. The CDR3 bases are TGTGCCAGCAGTGCAACGGGACAGGGGGACTACTATGGCTACACCTTC. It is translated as CASSATGQGDYYGYTF.

CDR3 loop: CAISPGTSVSYEQYF. For the CDR3, the DNA is TGTGCCATCAGCCCCGGGACTAGCGTTTCCTACGAGCAGTACTTC. The V and J genes are TRBV10-3 and TRBJ2-7; TRBD2 matches at 10 bases. CDR1 and CDR2 (germline): ENHRY, SYGVKD. V was pared by 6 bases and J by 1 base, with 6 bases of the junction left unmatched. The CDR3 totals 15 residues.

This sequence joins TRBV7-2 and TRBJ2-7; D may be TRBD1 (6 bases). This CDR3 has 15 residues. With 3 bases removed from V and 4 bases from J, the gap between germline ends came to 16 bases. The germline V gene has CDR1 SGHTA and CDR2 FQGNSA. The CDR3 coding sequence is TGTGCCAGCAGCTTGAATCATGGCAGGGGTTACGAGCAGTACTTC. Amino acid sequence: CASSLNHGRGYEQYF.

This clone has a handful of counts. The CDR3 reads CSVELAGGSYEQYF. CDR3 sequence (DNA): TGCAGCGTTGAACTAGCGGGAGGTTCCTACGAGCAGTACTTC. V usage is TRBV29-1 and J usage is TRBJ2-7; 11 nucleotides line up with TRBD2. This CDR3 contains 14 residues. J lost 1 base, V lost 2 bases, and 1 base had no gene match. Germline CDR1 and CDR2: SQVTM and ANQGSEA.

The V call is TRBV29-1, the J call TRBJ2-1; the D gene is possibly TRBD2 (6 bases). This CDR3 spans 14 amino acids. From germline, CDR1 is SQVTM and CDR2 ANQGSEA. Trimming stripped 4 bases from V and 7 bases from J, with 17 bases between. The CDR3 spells CSVVLGTSWNEQFF. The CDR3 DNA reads TGCAGCGTTGTTTTAGGGACTTCGTGGAATGAGCAGTTCTTC.

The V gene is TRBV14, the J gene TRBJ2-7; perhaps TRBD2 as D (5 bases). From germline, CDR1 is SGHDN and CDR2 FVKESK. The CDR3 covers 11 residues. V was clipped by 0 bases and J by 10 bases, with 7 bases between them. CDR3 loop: CASSQDSDQYF. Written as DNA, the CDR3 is TGTGCCAGCAGCCAAGATAGCGACCAGTACTTC.

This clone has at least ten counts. The CDR3 protein is CASTPRLGRGFDTEAFF. The CDR3, as DNA: TGTGCCAGCACCCCGAGGTTGGGCCGGGGATTCGACACTGAAGCTTTCTTT. V is TRBV9 and J is TRBJ1-1; no reliable D call. The CDR3 extends over 17 amino acids. V was pared by 6 bases and J by 3 bases, with 24 bases between. In germline, CDR1 is SGDLS, CDR2 YYNGEE.

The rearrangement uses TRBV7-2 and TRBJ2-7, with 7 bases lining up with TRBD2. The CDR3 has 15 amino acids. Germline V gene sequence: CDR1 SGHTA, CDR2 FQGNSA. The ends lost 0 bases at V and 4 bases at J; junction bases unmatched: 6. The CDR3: CASSLAGGVLYEQYF. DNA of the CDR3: TGTGCCAGCAGCTTAGCGGGGGGGGTCCTTTACGAGCAGTACTTC.

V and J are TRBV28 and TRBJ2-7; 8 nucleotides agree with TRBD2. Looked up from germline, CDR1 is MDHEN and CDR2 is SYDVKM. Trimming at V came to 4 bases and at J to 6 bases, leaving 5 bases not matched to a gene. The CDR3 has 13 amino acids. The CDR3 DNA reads TGTGCCAGCAGTTCTGGCGGGAGGCGCGAGCAGTACTTC. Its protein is CASSSGGRREQYF.

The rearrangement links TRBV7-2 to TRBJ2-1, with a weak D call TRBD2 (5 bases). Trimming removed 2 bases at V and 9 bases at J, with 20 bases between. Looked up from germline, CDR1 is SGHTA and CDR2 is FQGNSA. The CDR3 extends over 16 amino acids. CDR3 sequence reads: CASSLMGSVSSGEQFF. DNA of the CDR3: TGTGCCAGCAGCTTAATGGGTAGCGTGTCCTCTGGTGAGCAGTTCTTC.

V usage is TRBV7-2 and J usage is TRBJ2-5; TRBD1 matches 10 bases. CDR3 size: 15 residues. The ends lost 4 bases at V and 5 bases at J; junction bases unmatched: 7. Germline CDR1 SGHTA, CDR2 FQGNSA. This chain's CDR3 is CASSSDRGRGETQYF. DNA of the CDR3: TGTGCCAGCAGCTCAGACAGGGGGCGTGGGGAGACCCAGTACTTC.

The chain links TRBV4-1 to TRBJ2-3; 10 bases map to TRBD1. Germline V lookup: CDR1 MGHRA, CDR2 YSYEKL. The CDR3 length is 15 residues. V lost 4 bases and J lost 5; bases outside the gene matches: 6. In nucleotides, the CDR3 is TGCGCCAGCAGCCGCCTGGGACAGGGGCAAGATACGCAGTATTTT. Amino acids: CASSRLGQGQDTQYF.

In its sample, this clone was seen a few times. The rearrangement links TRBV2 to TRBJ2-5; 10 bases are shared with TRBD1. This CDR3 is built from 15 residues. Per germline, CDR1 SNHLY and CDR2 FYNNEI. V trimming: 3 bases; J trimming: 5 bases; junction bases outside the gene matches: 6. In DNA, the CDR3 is TGTGCCAGCAGTGAGGACAGGGGGTTCTGGGAGACCCAGTACTTC. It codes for CASSEDRGFWETQYF.

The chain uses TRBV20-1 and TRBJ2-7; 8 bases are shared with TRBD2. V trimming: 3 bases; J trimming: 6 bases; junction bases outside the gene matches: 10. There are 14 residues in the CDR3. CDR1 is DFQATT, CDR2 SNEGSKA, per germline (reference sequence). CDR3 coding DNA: TGCAGTGCTAGTCATTCCGGGAGGGCCCGCGAGCAGTACTTC. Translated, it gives CSASHSGRAREQYF.

CDR3 amino acids: CASSPRRRYNEQYF. CDR3 DNA: TGTGCCAGCAGTCCCCGGAGACGTTACAACGAGCAGTACTTC. The chain links TRBV28 to TRBJ2-7; D unresolved. The V gene's germline CDR1 is MDHEN and CDR2 SYDVKM. V was trimmed by 5 bases and J by 5 bases, leaving 16 bases between them. The CDR3 has 14 amino acids.

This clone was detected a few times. CDR3 residues: CASSLAPTSGRVEQYF. The CDR3 coding sequence is TGCGCCAGCAGCTTGGCCCCGACTAGCGGGAGGGTTGAGCAGTACTTC. The V call is TRBV5-1, the J call TRBJ2-7, with 14 positions matching TRBD2. This CDR3 has 16 residues. Trimming removed 0 bases from V and 7 bases from J; junction bases left unmatched: 6. Germline lookup yields CDR1 SGHRS and CDR2 YFSETQ.

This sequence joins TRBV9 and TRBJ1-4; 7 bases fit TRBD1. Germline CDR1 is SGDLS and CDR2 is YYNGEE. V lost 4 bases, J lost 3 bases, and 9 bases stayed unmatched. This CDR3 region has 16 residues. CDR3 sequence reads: CASSPPTGTANEKLFF. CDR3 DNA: TGTGCCAGCAGCCCACCAACCGGGACAGCTAATGAAAAACTGTTTTTT.

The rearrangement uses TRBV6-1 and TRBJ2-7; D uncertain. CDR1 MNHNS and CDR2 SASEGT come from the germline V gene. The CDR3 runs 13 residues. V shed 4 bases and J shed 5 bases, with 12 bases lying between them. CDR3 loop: CASSVESPNEQYF. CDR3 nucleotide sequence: TGTGCCAGCAGTGTTGAGAGTCCGAACGAGCAGTACTTC.

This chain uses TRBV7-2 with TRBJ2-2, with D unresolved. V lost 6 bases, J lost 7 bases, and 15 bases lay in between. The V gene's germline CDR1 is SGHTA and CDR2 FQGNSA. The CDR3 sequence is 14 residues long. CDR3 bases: TGTGCCAGCAGATCTCGCGGCATCGGCGGGGAGCTGTTTTTT. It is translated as CASRSRGIGGELFF.

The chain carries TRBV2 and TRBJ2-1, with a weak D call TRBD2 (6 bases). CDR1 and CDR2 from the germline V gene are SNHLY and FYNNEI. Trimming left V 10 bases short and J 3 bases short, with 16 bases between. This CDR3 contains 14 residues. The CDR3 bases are TGTGCCACTCATCATATAGCGGACTACAATGAGCAGTTCTTC. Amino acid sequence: CATHHIADYNEQFF.